Each of the 29 T cell receptor beta chains below was sequenced from the same sample in a study of T cells in Graves' hyperthyroidism and ophthalmopathy (dated by TCRdb to the late 2010s). Library creation used multiplex PCR. Sequenced using an Illumina HiSeq 2000. Amplification of TCR beta CDR3 regions was carried out from RNA transcripts. The TCR CDR3 was subjected to a first round of RT-PCR using the HTBI primer set and the Qiagen OneStep RT-PCR kit. TCRdb applied fastp at Q25 and MiXCR to the public reads, then kept only in-frame beta chains. Records with the same CDR3 protein are collapsed into one entry carrying the most frequent genes and DNA. The sample yields 96,000 or so distinct CDR3 sequences; approximately 56% were counted once. The ten biggest clones cover 25% to 30% of the sample. The sequenced sample consisted of blood. The receptors stem from a woman between 40 and 50 years old with Graves' hyperthyroidism.

This clonotype was picked up many times. The V call is TRBV5-1, the J call TRBJ1-1; 7 bases align to TRBD1. Germline trimming cut 4 bases from V and 1 base from J; bases unmatched to any gene: 10. Germline-derived CDR1 and CDR2 are SGHRS and YFSETQ. The CDR3 length is 16 residues. The CDR3 spells CASSPKRRTGNTEAFF. Written as DNA, the CDR3 is TGCGCCAGCAGCCCTAAACGCCGGACAGGGAACACTGAAGCTTTCTTT. Full variable domain (remainder filled in from reference TRBV5-1 and TRBJ1-1): KAGVTQTPRYLIKTRGQQVTLSCSPISGHRSVSWYQQTPGQGLQFLFEYFSETQRNKGNFPGRFSGRQFSNSRSEMNVSTLELGDSALYLCASSPKRRTGNTEAFFGQGTRLTVV.

This clonotype was counted ten times or more. The chain carries TRBV2 and TRBJ1-4, with a tentative D call TRBD1 (6 bases). Germline V lookup: CDR1 SNHLY, CDR2 FYNNEI. Trimming took off 8 bases at V and 8 bases at J, with 15 bases between the two ends. The CDR3 contains 13 residues. The CDR3 protein is CASLRSGGEKLFF. The CDR3 bases are TGTGCCAGCTTGAGGTCGGGGGGCGAAAAACTGTTTTTT. The full variable domain, rest sourced from reference TRBV2 and TRBJ1-4, is EPEVTQTPSHQVTQMGQEVILRCVPISNHLYFYWYRQILGQKVEFLVSFYNNEISEKSEIFDDQFSVERPDGSNFTLKIRSTKLEDSAMYFCASLRSGGEKLFFGSGTQLSVL.

A note on this clonotype: A junction boundary mismatches the germline segment, possibly from a read error. The chain joins TRBV9 to TRBJ2-7; no firm D call. This CDR3 is built from 14 residues. CDR1 is SGDLS, CDR2 YYNGEE, per germline. The CDR3: CASSRTEFSYGQYF. CDR3 coding DNA: TGCGCCAGCAGCCGGACGGAATTCTCCTACGGGCAGTACTTC.

This clonotype was counted many times. This rearrangement joins TRBV12-3 or TRBV12-4 to TRBJ2-7; D gene unclear. This CDR3 contains 12 residues. The V end was cut by 5 bases, the J end by 9 bases, with 14 bases between. The chain's CDR3 is CASSPGKGGQYF. The CDR3 region has the DNA TGTGCCAGCAGTCCTGGGAAGGGTGGGCAGTACTTC.

Within the sample, this clonotype is medium-sized. The genes are TRBV24-1 and TRBJ1-2; TRBD1 might be the D (6 bases). Trimming removed 3 bases from V and 9 bases from J, with 10 bases in between. Germline V CDR1 and CDR2: KGHDR, SFDVKD. The CDR3 length is 12 residues. The chain's CDR3 is CATSDPGQRYTF. The DNA of the CDR3 is TGTGCCACCAGTGATCCGGGACAACGCTACACCTTC.

In the case of this clonotype: At one boundary the junction diverges from the germline segment, which might be a read error. The rearrangement links TRBV10-3 to TRBJ2-3; tentative D call: TRBD2 (6 bases). CDR3 length: 15 residues. CDR1 and CDR2 from the germline V gene are ENHRY and SYGVKD. Here the CDR3 reads CAISELASGTDTQYF. The CDR3 DNA reads TGCGCCATCAGTGAGCTGGCTAGCGGCACAGATACGCAGTATTTT.

This sequence joins TRBV15 and TRBJ2-7; 13 bases align to TRBD2. CDR3 length: 16 residues. With V trimmed by 5 bases and J by 5 bases, 9 bases remained unmatched. Germline V CDR1 and CDR2: LNHNV, YYDKDF (reference sequence). Here the CDR3 DNA reads TGTGCCACCAGCTCCACTAGCGGGAGGGCCGGAGACGAGCAGTACTTC. Its translation is CATSSTSGRAGDEQYF.

The CDR3 DNA is TGCGCCAGCAGCACCACGACGGGATATGGCTACACCTTC. Residues: CASSTTTGYGYTF. The chain is built from TRBV5-1 and TRBJ1-2, with D unclear. This CDR3 is 13 amino acids long. V lost 4 bases and J lost 5, with 12 bases in between. Germline CDR1 is SGHRS and CDR2 is YFSETQ. Combining the CDR3 with reference TRBV5-1 and TRBJ1-2 gives the whole variable domain KAGVTQTPRYLIKTRGQQVTLSCSPISGHRSVSWYQQTPGQGLQFLFEYFSETQRNKGNFPGRFSGRQFSNSRSEMNVSTLELGDSALYLCASSTTTGYGYTFGSGTRLTVV.

The chain links TRBV20-1 to TRBJ1-5, with TRBD1 identical over 12 bases. The CDR3 has 15 amino acids. Trimming took 6 bases from V and 7 from J; bases not matched to a gene: 10. The germline gives CDR1 DFQATT, CDR2 SNEGSKA (reference sequence). The CDR3 nucleotides are TGCAGTGCCACCTCGGGACAGGGGGCAGGACAGCCCCAGCATTTT. Protein product: CSATSGQGAGQPQHF.

About this clonotype itself: A read error is possible here, since a much larger clone lies one base away. The V call is TRBV7-2, the J call TRBJ2-7; D uncertain. Germline V gene sequence: CDR1 SGHTA, CDR2 FQGNSA. This CDR3 is 13 amino acids long. CDR3 coding DNA: TGCGCCAGCAGCCAAGGGTTCAGCTACGAGCAGTGCTTC. It translates to CASSQGFSYEQCF.

The chain links TRBV2 to TRBJ2-2; 8 bases align to TRBD1. The CDR3 extends over 13 amino acids. Germline values: CDR1 SNHLY, CDR2 FYNNEI. The J segment lost 1 base and the V segment lost 8 bases, leaving 0 bases of the junction unmatched. CDR3: CASGTGNTGELFF. Written as DNA, the CDR3 is TGTGCCAGCGGGACAGGGAACACCGGGGAGCTGTTTTTT.

The CDR3 nucleotides are TGTGCCAGCAGCTTTTCGGGACAGTTCAATGAGCAGTTCTTC. Protein product: CASSFSGQFNEQFF. The rearrangement joins TRBV7-9 to TRBJ2-1; the match to TRBD1 covers 7 bases. Looked up from germline, CDR1 is SEHNR and CDR2 is FQNEAQ (reference sequence). The V gene end was trimmed by 3 bases and the J gene end by 6 bases; junction bases not matched to a gene: 5. The CDR3 covers 14 residues.

This clonotype turned up a few times. The chain has TRBV29-1 and TRBJ1-2, with D hard to call. Germline CDR1 SQVTM, CDR2 ANQGSEA. V shed 4 bases and J shed 5 bases, with 11 bases lying between them. The CDR3 length is 12 residues. The CDR3 sequence: CSVGPASYGYTF. As DNA, the CDR3 is TGCAGCGTTGGGCCGGCAAGTTATGGCTACACCTTC.

This clonotype has only a few counts. The chain combines TRBV7-8 with TRBJ1-1; D unresolved. CDR3 length: 14 residues. Germline V lookup: CDR1 SGHVS, CDR2 FQNEAQ. Trimming shortened V by 1 base and J by 1 base, and 7 bases separated the two germline ends. This CDR3 is CASSLEPGNTEAFF. The CDR3 bases are TGTGCCAGCAGCTTAGAACCAGGGAACACTGAAGCTTTCTTT.

The V and J genes are TRBV2 and TRBJ1-4, with unresolved D. The germline V gene encodes CDR1 SNHLY and CDR2 FYNNEI. Deletions cut 7 bases from V and 8 bases from J, with 14 bases between. The CDR3 length is 13 residues. CDR3 residues: CASTPRGEEKLFF. CDR3 in DNA: TGTGCCAGCACCCCACGTGGGGAGGAAAAACTGTTTTTT.

Regarding this clonotype: At one end, the junction sequence differs from germline, possibly due to a read error. The chain carries TRBV4-1 and TRBJ2-5; either TRBD1 or TRBD2 may supply D (6 bases each). The CDR3 sequence is 15 residues long. The germline gives CDR1 MGHRA, CDR2 YSYEKL. The CDR3 DNA reads as TGTGCCAGCAGCCAAGATAGGGGGGTAGGGGAGACCCAGTACTTC. Encoded protein: CASSQDRGVGETQYF.

The V call is TRBV7-3, the J call TRBJ1-5; TRBD1 matches at 12 bases. Germline V gene sequence: CDR1 SGHTA, CDR2 FQGTGA. CDR3 length: 18 amino acids. The junction had 9 bases not matched to a gene; V was cut back by 4 bases and J by 2 bases. In nucleotides, the CDR3 is TGTGCCAGCAGCTCCACGGGACAGGGGGCTGAAGGCAATCAGCCCCAGCATTTT. Amino acids: CASSSTGQGAEGNQPQHF.

There are many counts of this clonotype. This CDR3 is CASRGSGPQPQHF. In nucleotides, the CDR3 is TGTGCCAGCAGGGGTTCAGGGCCCCAGCCCCAGCATTTT. The chain couples TRBV6-6 to TRBJ1-5; D is possibly TRBD1 (5 bases). The CDR3 length is 13 residues. Trimming cost V 6 bases and J 7 bases, with 13 bases left between them. Per the germline V gene, CDR1 is MNHNY and CDR2 is SVGAGI (reference sequence).

This sequence joins TRBV29-1 and TRBJ2-6; D is perhaps TRBD1 or TRBD2 (5 bases each). Germline V lookup: CDR1 SQVTM, CDR2 ANQGSEA. The CDR3 consists of 16 residues. The germline V and J ends were trimmed by 7 bases and 0 bases, with 16 bases remaining between them. This CDR3 is CSAEAGARSGANVLTF. CDR3 bases: TGCAGCGCGGAGGCTGGGGCCCGCTCTGGGGCCAACGTCCTGACTTTC.

This chain joins TRBV29-1 and TRBJ2-7, with a tentative D call TRBD1 (5 bases). The V end was cut by 7 bases, the J end by 3 bases, with 13 bases between. CDR1 is SQVTM, CDR2 ANQGSEA, per germline. The CDR3 runs 12 residues. The CDR3 loop is CSAGITLYEQYF. The CDR3 bases are TGCAGCGCAGGGATTACCCTCTACGAGCAGTACTTC.

This clonotype came up many times. This chain joins TRBV6-5 and TRBJ1-4; no clear D. This CDR3 comprises 13 residues. From germline, CDR1 is MNHEY and CDR2 SVGAGI. Between the trimmed V and J ends, which lost 4 bases and 5 bases, there was a span of 8 bases. CDR3 amino acids: CASSSGLNEKLFF. CDR3 coding DNA: TGTGCCAGCAGTTCCGGGTTGAATGAAAAACTGTTTTTT.

This clonotype was seen just once. J is TRBJ1-5 and V is TRBV2; 11 bases map to TRBD1. Trimming cost V 3 bases and J 8 bases; bases outside gene matches: 3. This CDR3 is 14 amino acids long. The germline gives CDR1 SNHLY, CDR2 FYNNEI. CDR3: CASSEGDRGEPQHF. Here the CDR3 DNA reads TGTGCCAGCAGTGAGGGGGACAGGGGGGAGCCCCAGCATTTT.

This clonotype has at least ten counts. The J gene is TRBJ1-4, the V gene TRBV16; D is unresolved. The CDR3 consists of 13 residues. Germline V gives CDR1 KGHSY, CDR2 FQNENV. Trimming shortened V by 7 bases and J by 7 bases, and 13 bases separated the two germline ends. CDR3 in DNA: TGTGCCAGCATGAGGCCTCTGGGTGAAAAACTGTTTTTT. Its translation: CASMRPLGEKLFF.

Points on this clonotype: Given a much more abundant clone one base away, this may be a read error. The rearrangement links TRBV7-9 to TRBJ1-1; D ambiguous. The CDR3 totals 13 residues. Germline V gene lookup returns CDR1 SEHNR and CDR2 FQNEAQ (reference sequence). CDR3 amino acids: CASSRGVDTEAFF. The CDR3 nucleotides are TGCGCCAGCAGCCGCGGGGTGGACACTGAAGCTTTCTTT. The full variable domain, rest sourced from reference TRBV7-9 and TRBJ1-1, is DTGVSQNPRHKITKRGQNVTFRCDPISEHNRLYWYRQTLGQGPEFLTYFQNEAQLEKSRLLSDRFSAERPKGSFSTLEIQRTEQGDSAMYLCASSRGVDTEAFFGQGTRLTVV.

V gene TRBV10-3 combines with J gene TRBJ1-1; D gene ambiguous. Germline CDR1 and CDR2: ENHRY and SYGVKD. With 3 bases removed from V and 2 bases from J, the gap between germline ends came to 10 bases. The CDR3 has 14 residues. CDR3 amino acids: CAISEEGRNTEAFF. The CDR3 DNA follows: TGTGCCATCAGTGAAGAAGGGCGAAACACTGAAGCTTTCTTT.

The chain recombines TRBV9 with TRBJ1-6; tentatively, D is TRBD1 (5 bases). Per the germline V gene, CDR1 is SGDLS and CDR2 is YYNGEE. V was pared by 0 bases and J by 2 bases, with 27 bases between. This CDR3 is built from 22 residues. CDR3: CASSVVGEVTTGGDAYNSPLHF. The CDR3 bases are TGTGCCAGCAGCGTAGTCGGGGAGGTTACCACGGGGGGGGACGCCTATAATTCACCCCTCCACTTT.

The chain carries TRBV9 and TRBJ2-7, with D tentatively TRBD1 or TRBD2 (7 bases each). V shed 5 bases and J shed 0 bases, with 18 bases lying between them. The CDR3 totals 16 residues. The germline V gene encodes CDR1 SGDLS and CDR2 YYNGEE. The CDR3 DNA follows: TGTGCCAGCAGAGGTGAAGGGGGGGACAGCTCCTACGAGCAGTACTTC. It codes for CASRGEGGDSSYEQYF.

This clonotype was counted ten times or more. The chain links TRBV11-3 to TRBJ2-2, with D tentatively TRBD1 (6 bases). CDR3 length: 13 residues. Trimming stripped 6 bases from V and 6 bases from J, with 11 bases between. Per the germline V gene, CDR1 is SGHNT and CDR2 is YENEEA. CDR3 bases: TGTGCCAGCAGTCCTCAGGGGCCCGGGGAGCTGTTTTTT. Its protein product is CASSPQGPGELFF.

This clonotype has at least ten counts. This chain connects TRBV7-2 to TRBJ2-5; 8 bases fit TRBD2. There are 15 residues in the CDR3. Looked up from germline, CDR1 is SGHTA and CDR2 is FQGNSA. V shed 6 bases and J 4 bases; nucleotides not matched to a gene: 10. The CDR3 DNA reads TGTGCCAGCAGTAATAGCGGGAACCCGGGAGAGACCCAGTACTTC. As protein: CASSNSGNPGETQYF.